This is a list of T cell receptor beta chains from one sample in a study of CD8 T cells in ankylosing spondylitis. One entry per CDR3 protein, called by TCRdb with MiXCR from the 5' RACE reads. This sample yields hundreds of thousands of distinct CDR3 sequences, of which 25% to 30% are seen a single time; 0.89% belongs to the top ten. The specimen was blood, either unsorted or a sorted T cell fraction (not recorded which). The receptor source for this set is a male donor with ankylosing spondylitis. Each CDR3 is given with its conserved first and last residue. Each record gives: D gene, CDR3 length, V gene, J gene, clone size, CDR3 DNA, CDR3 protein. D genes are given only for firm matches. The size of a clone is reported for some rows only, either as once, few or many, or as a class for expanded clones.

NA,16,TRBV12-3/TRBV12-4,TRBJ1-2,NA,TGTGCCAGCAGTTTTACGTTCGGGGCAGGGGCATATGGCTACACCTTC,CASSFTFGAGAYGYTF
NA,13,TRBV6-1,TRBJ2-3,NA,TGTGCCAGCAGGTGGAGGGGGGCAGATACGCAGTATTTT,CASRWRGADTQYF
TRBD2,16,TRBV12-3/TRBV12-4,TRBJ2-3,NA,TGTGCCAGCAGCCACCTGTGGAGCGGGAAAACAGATACGCAGTATTTT,CASSHLWSGKTDTQYF
NA,15,TRBV19,TRBJ1-2,NA,TGTGCCAGTAGTATCTATTCGACATTCAGCTATGGCTACACCTTC,CASSIYSTFSYGYTF
NA,12,TRBV20-1,TRBJ1-2,few,TGCAGTGCGTCCGGGGACTCATATGGCTACACCTTC,CSASGDSYGYTF
TRBD1,13,TRBV20-1,TRBJ1-6,NA,TGCAGTGCAGGACAGGGGTACAATTCACCCCTCCACTTT,CSAGQGYNSPLHF
NA,17,TRBV20-1,TRBJ2-1,NA,TGCAGTGCTAGAGACCTGGGGGGATCTCCTTCCTACAATGAGCAGTTCTTC,CSARDLGGSPSYNEQFF
TRBD1,15,TRBV20-1,TRBJ1-1,NA,TGCAGTGCTAGGGACAGGGCTAGAATGAACACTGAAGCTTTCTTT,CSARDRARMNTEAFF
NA,13,TRBV29-1,TRBJ2-5,few,TGCAGCGTTGAAAAGGGCTCCTCAGAGACCCAGTACTTC,CSVEKGSSETQYF
TRBD2,17,TRBV27,TRBJ2-7,NA,TGTGCCAGCAGTCCCCTACCACGACTAGCGGGCATCTACGAGCAGTACTTC,CASSPLPRLAGIYEQYF
NA,13,TRBV2,TRBJ1-3,NA,TGTGCCAGCAGTCTGCTCTCTGGAAACACCATATATTTT,CASSLLSGNTIYF
NA,16,TRBV11-2,TRBJ2-3,NA,TGTGCCAGCACCGAAGCCGGGGTCCGGTCACGAGATACGCAGTATTTT,CASTEAGVRSRDTQYF
TRBD1,15,TRBV7-9,TRBJ2-1,NA,TGTGCCAGCAGCGACAGGGGAGGCCCCAACAATGAGCAGTTCTTC,CASSDRGGPNNEQFF
NA,19,TRBV9,TRBJ2-1,NA,TGTGCCAGCAGCGTAGCGATTTACTCGTCGAAAAGCTCCTACAATGAGCAGTTCTTC,CASSVAIYSSKSSYNEQFF
NA,14,TRBV2,TRBJ2-1,few,TGTGCCAGCAGCGGACAGAGCCTTGGGGGTGAGCAGTTCTTC,CASSGQSLGGEQFF
NA,14,TRBV20-1,TRBJ1-6,NA,TGCAGTGCTAGAGCGGGCAGGGGTGACTCACCCCTCCACTTT,CSARAGRGDSPLHF
TRBD1,16,TRBV20-1,TRBJ1-2,NA,TGCAGTGCTAGAGTATCCCCGGGACAGGGGGCTGGTGGCTACACCTTC,CSARVSPGQGAGGYTF
TRBD2,16,TRBV7-8,TRBJ2-3,NA,TGTGCCAGCAGCTCGGGACTAGCGGGAGGGAAAGATACGCAGTATTTT,CASSSGLAGGKDTQYF
NA,15,TRBV7-9,TRBJ1-1,many,TGTGCCAGCACCTGGGGGGGGCCCGTGAACACTGAAGCTTTCTTT,CASTWGGPVNTEAFF
NA,14,TRBV19,TRBJ1-5,NA,TGTGCCAGTAGATCGACCTATAGCAATCAGCCCCAGCATTTT,CASRSTYSNQPQHF
NA,15,TRBV7-8,TRBJ2-5,few,TGTGCCAGCAGCTTAGGAGGGATGGTCCAAGAGACCCAGTACTTC,CASSLGGMVQETQYF
TRBD1,16,TRBV7-2,TRBJ1-2,NA,TGTGCCAGCAGCCTAGCAGGGGGGGCGAACCGCTATGGCTACACCTTC,CASSLAGGANRYGYTF
NA,15,TRBV24-1,TRBJ1-5,NA,TGTGCCACCAGTGCCTCTGGACGGGACAATCAGCCCCAGCATTTT,CATSASGRDNQPQHF
NA,15,TRBV19,TRBJ2-5,NA,TGTGCCAGTAGTCCCCCGTCGGGGGCCGGGGAGACCCAGTACTTC,CASSPPSGAGETQYF
TRBD1,18,TRBV12-3/TRBV12-4,TRBJ2-5,NA,TGTGCCAGCAGTTTTATGGGTTCGGGACAGATGTACCAAGAGACCCAGTACTTC,CASSFMGSGQMYQETQYF
NA,12,TRBV30,TRBJ2-3,NA,TGTGCCGTCAGGGATGACACAGATACGCAGTATTTT,CAVRDDTDTQYF
NA,15,TRBV7-9,TRBJ1-1,NA,TGTGCCAGCAGCTTACAAGGGGCTTCGAACACTGAAGCTTTCTTT,CASSLQGASNTEAFF
TRBD1,17,TRBV24-1,TRBJ2-1,NA,TGTGCCACCAGTGACGCCACCGGGACAGGCCCCTACAATGAGCAGTTCTTC,CATSDATGTGPYNEQFF
NA,12,TRBV20-1,TRBJ1-5,NA,TGCAGTGCTAAACAGGGAAATCAGCCCCAGCATTTT,CSAKQGNQPQHF
NA,12,TRBV2,TRBJ1-2,few,TGTGCCAGCAGGGGCGCAGTCTCTGGCTACACCTTC,CASRGAVSGYTF
TRBD1,14,TRBV29-1,TRBJ2-3,NA,TGCAGCGTTGATGGACAGGGGGGAGAGGATACGCAGTATTTT,CSVDGQGGEDTQYF
TRBD2,15,TRBV5-1,TRBJ2-2,few,TGCGCCAGCAGCTTGGAACTAGCGGGGGACGGGGAGCTGTTTTTT,CASSLELAGDGELFF
TRBD1,16,TRBV5-1,TRBJ2-1,few,TGCGCCAGCAGCTTGGGGTCTGACAGGGGGCACGTTGAGCTGTTCTTC,CASSLGSDRGHVELFF
TRBD1,13,TRBV25-1,TRBJ1-1,few,TGTGCCAGCAGACGACAGGGGGCCACTGAAGCTTTCTTT,CASRRQGATEAFF
NA,13,TRBV6-1,TRBJ2-2,once,TGTGCCAGCAGTGTCGGGTTGGACGGGGAGCTGTTTTTT,CASSVGLDGELFF
NA,13,TRBV15,TRBJ2-3,NA,TGTGCCACCACAGCGGGCAACACAGATACGCAGTATTTT,CATTAGNTDTQYF
NA,14,TRBV24-1,TRBJ2-7,NA,TGTGCCACCAGTGAGAGGCAGGACTCCTACGAGCAGTACTTC,CATSERQDSYEQYF
NA,15,TRBV3-1,TRBJ1-4,few,TGTGCCAGCAGCCGCCGGCAGTCAACTAATGAAAAACTGTTTTTT,CASSRRQSTNEKLFF
TRBD1,19,TRBV27,TRBJ1-5,NA,TGTGCCAGCAGTTCGTACGGGACAGGGGGAGGATTGAGCAATCAGCCCCAGCATTTT,CASSSYGTGGGLSNQPQHF
TRBD2,17,TRBV20-1,TRBJ2-1,few,TGCAGTGCTAGCCCCGGGACTAGCGGAACCCGGGGAGGGGAGCAGTTCTTC,CSASPGTSGTRGGEQFF